This TCR beta chain comes out of a study of T cells in Graves' hyperthyroidism and ophthalmopathy. Amplified regions were TCR beta CDR3 sequences from RNA transcripts. HTBI primers were used for first-round RT-PCR of the TCR CDR3. Using its own MiXCR run on the multiplex PCR reads, TCRdb lists one record per CDR3 protein. The sample comprises just under 750,000 distinct CDR3 sequences, 30% to 40% of which are singletons, and around 29% rests with the top ten. The germline V gene encodes CDR1 KGHDR and CDR2 SFDVKD. Germline trimming cut 3 bases from V and 3 bases from J; bases unmatched to any gene: 10. The CDR3 totals 18 residues.

The TCR was taken from a woman aged 35 to 49 with Graves' hyperthyroidism. The material sequenced was blood. This chain uses TRBV24-1 with TRBJ1-5; 10 positions match TRBD1. The CDR3, as DNA: TGTGCCACCAGTGATCATCCGACAGGGGGCTTGAACAATCAGCCCCAGCATTTT. This gives the protein CATSDHPTGGLNNQPQHF.